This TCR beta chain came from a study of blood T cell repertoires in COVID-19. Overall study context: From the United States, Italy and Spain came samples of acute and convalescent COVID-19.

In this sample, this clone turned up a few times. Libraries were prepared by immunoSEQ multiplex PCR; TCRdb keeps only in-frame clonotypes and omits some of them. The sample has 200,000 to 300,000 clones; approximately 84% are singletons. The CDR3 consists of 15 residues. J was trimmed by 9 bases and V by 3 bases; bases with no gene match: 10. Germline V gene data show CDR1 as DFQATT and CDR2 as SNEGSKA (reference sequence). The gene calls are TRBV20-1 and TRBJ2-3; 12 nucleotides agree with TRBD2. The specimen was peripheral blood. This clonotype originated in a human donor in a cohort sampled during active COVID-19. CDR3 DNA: TGCAGTGCTAGTCCTCCGACTAGCGGGAGCTACACGCAGTATTTT. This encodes CSASPPTSGSYTQYF.